Presented here are 23 T cell receptor beta chains from one specimen sequenced in a study of technical replicates of blood from a few donors. Some clones are missing from TCRdb's copy, which holds only in-frame ones; the method was immunoSEQ multiplex PCR. The sample yields around 80,000 clones, just over 95% seen once. The source material was T cells isolated from PBMCs. These receptors were taken from a human donor in good health.

V usage is TRBV9 and J usage is TRBJ2-3; the D is unclear. The CDR3 is 13 residues long. In germline, CDR1 is SGDLS, CDR2 YYNGEE. Trimming took off 2 bases at V and 2 bases at J, with 6 bases between the two ends. CDR3 in amino acids: CASSVQNTDTQYF. The CDR3 DNA reads TGTGCCAGCAGCGTTCAGAACACAGATACGCAGTATTTT.

J is TRBJ2-1 and V is TRBV6-6; no clear D. The germline CDR1 and CDR2 sequences are MNHNY and SVGAGI (reference sequence). Trimming shortened V by 8 bases and J by 7 bases, and 9 bases separated the two germline ends. The CDR3 runs 11 residues. In nucleotides, the CDR3 is TGTGCCAGCTCTTACGGGAATGAGCAGTTCTTC. The encoded protein is CASSYGNEQFF.

The chain uses TRBV7-2 and TRBJ1-5; possibly TRBD1 for D (5 bases). Trimming pared 3 bases from V and 7 bases from J, leaving 16 bases between. CDR3 length: 15 amino acids. Germline-derived CDR1 and CDR2 are SGHTA and FQGNSA. The CDR3 DNA reads as TGTGCCAGCAGCTTCCTTGGGGGAGGCGGGCAGCCCCAGCATTTT. Encoded protein: CASSFLGGGGQPQHF.

This chain links TRBV2 with TRBJ1-3, with 7 bases that match TRBD1. Germline CDR1 reads SNHLY; CDR2 reads FYNNEI. The CDR3 is 14 residues long. V dropped 6 bases and J dropped 4; count of bases not matched to a gene: 6. DNA for the CDR3: TGTGCCAGCAGCTCGGGACAGCACGGAAACACCATATATTTT. It specifies CASSSGQHGNTIYF.

V gene TRBV5-4 combines with J gene TRBJ1-1; TRBD1 is a possible D gene (5 bases). Germline V CDR1 and CDR2: SGHNT, YYREEE (reference sequence). CDR3 size: 14 residues. V lost 2 bases and J 5 bases, leaving 13 bases between the germline ends. The CDR3 DNA reads as TGTGCCAGCAGCTTTAGGGGAGGGGTGACTGAAGCTTTCTTT. This encodes CASSFRGGVTEAFF. The full variable domain, in which reference TRBV5-4 and TRBJ1-1 provide the parts outside the CDR3, is ETGVTQSPTHLIKTRGQQVTLRCSSQSGHNTVSWYQQALGQGPQFIFQYYREEENGRGNFPPRFSGLQFPNYSSELNVNALELDDSALYLCASSFRGGVTEAFFGQGTRLTVV.

This clone was observed a single time. The chain recombines TRBV5-1 with TRBJ1-5, with 7 bases fitting TRBD1. Trimming took 5 bases from V and 0 from J; bases not matched to a gene: 5. There are 15 residues in the CDR3. The germline CDR1 and CDR2 sequences are SGHRS and YFSETQ. The CDR3: CASRPDRASNQPQHF. Here the CDR3 DNA reads TGCGCCAGCAGACCAGACAGGGCTAGCAATCAGCCCCAGCATTTT.

The gene calls are TRBV7-9 and TRBJ1-1, with D perhaps matching TRBD1 (6 bases). From germline, CDR1 is SEHNR and CDR2 FQNEAQ (reference sequence). This CDR3 has 14 amino acids. Deletions cut 5 bases from V and 4 bases from J, with 14 bases between. This chain's CDR3 is CASSLSYRVTEAFF. CDR3 DNA sequence: TGTGCCAGCAGCCTATCCTACAGGGTCACTGAAGCTTTCTTT. The variable domain in full, completed from reference TRBV7-9 and TRBJ1-1, reads DTGVSQNPRHKITKRGQNVTFRCDPISEHNRLYWYRQTLGQGPEFLTYFQNEAQLEKSRLLSDRFSAERPKGSFSTLEIQRTEQGDSAMYLCASSLSYRVTEAFFGQGTRLTVV.

The rearrangement joins TRBV28 to TRBJ2-7; the match to TRBD1 covers 9 bases. Germline CDR1 is MDHEN and CDR2 is SYDVKM. The junction had 25 bases not matched to a gene; V was cut back by 4 bases and J by 0 bases. The CDR3 runs 22 residues. CDR3 region: CASSWKRYPGQGNGISSYEQYF. CDR3 bases: TGTGCCAGCAGTTGGAAAAGATATCCGGGACAGGGTAATGGAATTAGCTCCTACGAGCAGTACTTC.

The gene calls are TRBV29-1 and TRBJ2-7, with a weak D call TRBD2 (7 bases). This CDR3 is 12 amino acids long. CDR1 and CDR2 from the germline V gene are SQVTM and ANQGSEA. V was cut by 7 bases and J by 5 bases, with 15 bases left in between. CDR3 residues: CSAYKGGDEQYF. The CDR3 region has the DNA TGCAGCGCGTACAAGGGGGGGGACGAGCAGTACTTC.

Remarks on this clone: With a much larger clone just one base away, this may be a read error. The V gene is TRBV28, the J gene TRBJ2-3; weak D call: TRBD2 (6 bases). Trimming removed 5 bases at V and 1 base at J, with 7 bases between. This CDR3 spans 13 amino acids. Germline assignment: CDR1 MDHEN and CDR2 SYDVKM. CDR3 nucleotides: TGTGCCAGCAGTGGGACTGGCACAGATACGCAGTATTTT. Translating gives CASSGTGTDTQYF.

The V call is TRBV6-5, the J call TRBJ1-1; maybe TRBD1 (5 bases). V lost 6 bases, J lost 1 base, and 15 bases lay in between. This CDR3 spans 15 amino acids. Germline assignment: CDR1 MNHEY and CDR2 SVGAGI. CDR3 amino acids: CASRGLRVGNTEAFF. The CDR3 DNA sequence: TGTGCCAGCAGGGGCCTCAGGGTTGGGAACACTGAAGCTTTCTTT.

This clone was seen more than once but under ten times. The CDR3 is CAWSVSPTTEAFF. The CDR3 bases are TGTGCCTGGAGCGTTTCCCCTACTACTGAAGCTTTCTTT. The rearrangement uses TRBV30 and TRBJ1-1; D gene uncertain. Germline lookup yields CDR1 GTSNPN and CDR2 SVGIG (reference sequence). With 3 bases removed from V and 5 bases from J, the gap between germline ends came to 13 bases. This CDR3 spans 13 amino acids.

Of note for this clone: Mismatch with germline at one junction end may stem from a read error. This chain connects TRBV7-7 to TRBJ2-1; a weak D match, TRBD2 (6 bases). This CDR3 spans 15 amino acids. Looked up from germline, CDR1 is SSHAT and CDR2 is FNYEAQ (reference sequence). The CDR3 here is CASSRDLGGDNEQFF. In DNA, the CDR3 is TGTGCTAGCAGCCGGGACCTCGGGGGTGACAATGAGCAGTTCTTC.

Remarks on this clone: In the same sample, other DNA sequences code for this CDR3. CDR3 bases: TGTGCCAGCAGCCGCAGGGAAGACTACGAGCAGTACTTC. It codes for CASSRREDYEQYF. The chain is built from TRBV7-9 and TRBJ2-7; a possible D gene is TRBD1 (5 bases). Looked up from germline, CDR1 is SEHNR and CDR2 is FQNEAQ (reference sequence). The length of the CDR3 is 13 residues. Between the trimmed V and J ends, which lost 5 bases and 3 bases, there was a span of 11 bases.

J is TRBJ2-1 and V is TRBV5-8; possibly TRBD2 for D (6 bases). This CDR3 is built from 15 residues. Trimming removed 6 bases from V and 6 bases from J, with 19 bases in between. Germline lookup yields CDR1 SGHTS and CDR2 YDEGEE. The CDR3 DNA follows: TGTGCCAGCAACGTACTCGGGAGTTCTGGCAATGAGCAGTTCTTC. Translating it yields CASNVLGSSGNEQFF.

The rearrangement links TRBV12-1 to TRBJ2-2; TRBD2 is the table's D call, not checked against the DNA. TRBV12-1 is listed as a pseudogene. The CDR3 covers 17 residues. CDR3 nucleotides: TGTGCCAGCACCCTTCCGGGACTAGCGGGGGACACCGGGGAGCTGTTTTTT. It encodes CASTLPGLAGDTGELFF.

This chain links TRBV7-2 with TRBJ2-2; D unresolved. Trimming removed 8 bases at V and 3 bases at J, with 13 bases between. Germline CDR1 is SGHTA and CDR2 is FQGNSA. The CDR3 consists of 14 residues. The CDR3 region has the DNA TGTGCCAGCGGCGGCGGTTCGTACACCGGGGAGCTGTTTTTT. It is translated as CASGGGSYTGELFF.

The genes are TRBV21-1 and TRBJ2-3; TRBD2 was called by the table and not checked on the DNA. TRBV21-1 corresponds to a pseudogene. The CDR3 is made up of 15 amino acids. CDR3 sequence reads: CASLFRDWVTDTQYF. CDR3 in DNA: TGTGCCAGCTTATTCCGGGACTGGGTCACAGATACGCAGTATTTT.

The chain uses TRBV4-3 and TRBJ2-2, with 10 bases matching TRBD2. Germline V gene data show CDR1 as LGHNA and CDR2 as YSLEER. J was trimmed by 4 bases and V by 1 base; bases with no gene match: 9. This CDR3 spans 18 amino acids. This CDR3 is CASSQAFGAGGSTGELFF. DNA of the CDR3: TGCGCCAGCAGCCAAGCCTTTGGAGCGGGAGGGAGCACCGGGGAGCTGTTTTTT.

The chain joins TRBV27 to TRBJ1-3; 7 bases agree with TRBD1. This CDR3 is 15 amino acids long. Germline V gives CDR1 MNHEY, CDR2 SMNVEV (reference sequence). J gave up 2 bases and V 6 bases, and 7 bases lay outside the gene matches. The CDR3: CASRGTAAPGNTIYF. As DNA, the CDR3 is TGTGCCAGCAGGGGGACAGCGGCGCCTGGAAACACCATATATTTT.

This clone was observed once. J is TRBJ2-7 and V is TRBV10-3; TRBD1 matches at 11 bases. Germline CDR1 and CDR2: ENHRY and SYGVKD. J lost 5 bases, V lost 8 bases, and 5 bases had no gene match. The CDR3 contains 13 residues. This CDR3 is CAIGRDRGDEQYF. The CDR3, as DNA: TGTGCCATCGGTCGGGACAGGGGGGACGAGCAGTACTTC.

The chain recombines TRBV27 with TRBJ2-7; D is possibly TRBD1 (5 bases). The CDR3 contains 15 residues. Germline CDR1 MNHEY, CDR2 SMNVEV (reference sequence). Trimming shortened V by 0 bases and J by 5 bases, and 14 bases separated the two germline ends. In DNA form, the CDR3 reads TGTGCCAGCAGTTTATCTTCGGCAGGGCTGCACGAGCAGTACTTC. Its translation: CASSLSSAGLHEQYF.

This chain connects TRBV11-2 to TRBJ1-4, with D maybe TRBD1 (5 bases). This CDR3 region has 13 residues. Germline V lookup: CDR1 SGHAT, CDR2 FQNNGV. V lost 3 bases to trimming and J lost 7 bases, with 9 bases between them. This CDR3 reads CASSLGRSEKLFF. For the CDR3, the DNA is TGTGCCAGCAGCTTGGGGCGTTCTGAAAAACTGTTTTTT.